Below are 11 T cell receptor beta chains sequenced from a single sample in a study of regulatory T cells in long-lasting Graves disease. CDR3-region Arm-PCR and iRepertoire HTBI primers produced the TCR beta libraries. TCRdb reanalysed the multiplex PCR reads using MiXCR and keeps one entry per CDR3 protein. The table shows 700,000 or so distinct CDR3 sequences, with approximately 31% occurring only once. The time point: persistent/refractory GD, antithyroid drugs over 5 years with positive TRAb. PBMCs were the source of the RNA used for TCR sequencing. Material: peripheral blood mononuclear cells (PBMCs), obtained when the disease was refractory, from a patient treated with antithyroid drugs. The receptors stem from a female donor with Graves disease.

The chain joins TRBV20-1 to TRBJ1-5; D perhaps matches TRBD1 (5 bases). CDR1 and CDR2 (germline): DFQATT, SNEGSKA (reference sequence). Trimming pared 6 bases from V and 9 bases from J, leaving 15 bases between. The CDR3 runs to 12 residues. The CDR3 DNA follows: TGCAGTGCGTTCGAGGGGTTGGGGCCCCAGCATTTT. Its translation: CSAFEGLGPQHF.

The chain recombines TRBV7-9 with TRBJ1-6, with D hard to call. Trimming cost V 3 bases and J 7 bases, with 7 bases left between them. Per the germline V gene, CDR1 is SEHNR and CDR2 is FQNEAQ (reference sequence). The CDR3 runs to 13 residues. The CDR3 protein is CASSFPPNSPLHF. Written as DNA, the CDR3 is TGTGCCAGCAGCTTCCCGCCCAATTCACCCCTCCACTTT. Using reference TRBV7-9 and TRBJ1-6 for the parts outside the CDR3, the full variable domain is DTGVSQNPRHKITKRGQNVTFRCDPISEHNRLYWYRQTLGQGPEFLTYFQNEAQLEKSRLLSDRFSAERPKGSFSTLEIQRTEQGDSAMYLCASSFPPNSPLHFGNGTRLTVT.

This clonotype turned up a few times. The chain couples TRBV20-1 to TRBJ1-4; D is perhaps TRBD1 (6 bases). Germline V gene sequence: CDR1 DFQATT, CDR2 SNEGSKA (reference sequence). V lost 5 bases to trimming and J lost 4 bases, with 11 bases between them. This CDR3 region has 13 residues. This CDR3 reads CSAGRGGNEKLFF. CDR3 nucleotide sequence: TGCAGTGCTGGAAGAGGGGGTAATGAAAAACTGTTTTTT.

This clonotype was counted only a few times. This sequence joins TRBV20-1 and TRBJ2-7; 9 positions agree with TRBD2. Trimming at V came to 1 base and at J to 3 bases, leaving 10 bases not matched to a gene. Germline V CDR1 and CDR2: DFQATT, SNEGSKA (reference sequence). The CDR3 length is 16 residues. CDR3 nucleotide sequence: TGCAGTGCTAGAGGGTTGGAGGGAGCGGGAGGCTACGAGCAGTACTTC. Its protein is CSARGLEGAGGYEQYF.

This clonotype was recorded at least ten times. The chain carries TRBV15 and TRBJ2-5, with 7 bases identical to TRBD1. Germline CDR1 and CDR2: LNHNV and YYDKDF (reference sequence). Losses at the gene ends were 0 bases for V and 2 bases for J; bases not matched to a gene: 6. The CDR3 consists of 16 residues. The chain's CDR3 is CATSRDLRDRQETQYF. The CDR3 DNA reads TGTGCCACCAGCAGAGACCTTCGGGACAGACAAGAGACCCAGTACTTC.

The chain is built from TRBV5-1 and TRBJ2-7; 11 nucleotides match TRBD2. The CDR3 is made up of 13 amino acids. The germline gives CDR1 SGHRS, CDR2 YFSETQ. V was pared by 4 bases and J by 5 bases, with 2 bases of the junction left unmatched. CDR3 protein: CASSQGLADEQYF. CDR3 DNA: TGCGCCAGCAGCCAGGGACTAGCGGACGAGCAGTACTTC.

The chain carries TRBV6-1 and TRBJ2-4; no clear D gene. From germline, CDR1 is MNHNS and CDR2 SASEGT. The CDR3 has 16 residues. The V end lost 5 bases, the J end lost 0 bases, and 14 bases lay between the germline ends. The CDR3 DNA follows: TGTGCCAGCAGTCCAACTCGGACGGTAGCCAAAAACATTCAGTACTTC. This gives the protein CASSPTRTVAKNIQYF.

This sequence joins TRBV13 and TRBJ1-6, with D possibly TRBD1 on 6 matching bases. The germline CDR1 and CDR2 sequences are PRHDT and FYEKMQ (reference sequence). V was trimmed by 1 base and J by 8 bases, leaving 9 bases between them. The CDR3 is 14 amino acids. This CDR3 reads CASSLAGDDSPLHF. CDR3 DNA: TGTGCCAGCAGCTTAGCAGGGGACGATTCACCCCTCCACTTT.

The V gene is TRBV19, the J gene TRBJ1-2; 12 bases agree with TRBD1. The CDR3 is 15 residues long. Germline CDR1 and CDR2: LNHDA and SQIVND (reference sequence). The trim removed 9 bases at V and 6 bases at J, leaving 11 bases unmatched. DNA of the CDR3: TGTGCCAGCAGCTTGCCGGGACAGGGGGCTGATGGCTACACCTTC. Residues: CASSLPGQGADGYTF.

The genes are TRBV6-1 and TRBJ1-2; perhaps TRBD1 as D (5 bases). The length of the CDR3 is 13 residues. Germline values: CDR1 MNHNS, CDR2 SASEGT. The V gene lost 5 bases and the J gene lost 2 bases, with 9 bases spanning the gap. The CDR3 sequence: CASSHKGNYGYTF. CDR3 in DNA: TGTGCCAGCAGTCACAAGGGGAACTATGGCTACACCTTC.

The chain carries TRBV11-2 and TRBJ2-3, with D possibly TRBD2 on 6 matching bases. CDR1 SGHAT and CDR2 FQNNGV come from the germline V gene. CDR3 size: 15 residues. The V end lost 4 bases, the J end lost 5 bases, and 16 bases lay between the germline ends. The CDR3 DNA reads TGTGCCAGCAGCTCTGTTACGGGAGCCGGAGATACGCAGTATTTT. It is translated as CASSSVTGAGDTQYF.